A single sample gave rise to the 29 T cell receptor beta chains below, sequenced in a study of shared clonotypes between healthy human individuals. Only in-frame clones appear in the TCRdb table, and some are missing; sequencing was by immunoSEQ multiplex PCR. The profile shows some 2,100,000 clones, about 93% of them singletons. Naive CD8 populations comprised CD45RO-negative cells positively selected for CCR7, excluding terminally differentiated effector memory CD45RA+ cells. The specimen was naive CD8+ T cells from PBMCs. These receptors all stem from a man between 18 and 29 years old in good health. Some clones in this sample may be carry-over from other donors' samples.

The chain uses TRBV29-1 and TRBJ2-4; D might be TRBD1 or TRBD2, each matching 5 bases. Trimming left V 6 bases short and J 9 bases short, with 15 bases between. Germline CDR1 and CDR2: SQVTM and ANQGSEA. The CDR3 is 12 amino acids. The CDR3 loop reads CSVTPGGGIQYF. In DNA, the CDR3 is TGCAGCGTCACTCCCGGTGGGGGCATTCAGTACTTC.

The chain has TRBV9 and TRBJ2-3; D perhaps matches TRBD1 (5 bases). This CDR3 is built from 13 residues. CDR1 and CDR2 from the germline V gene are SGDLS and YYNGEE. V was cut by 3 bases and J by 6 bases, with 11 bases left in between. Written as DNA, the CDR3 is TGTGCCAGCAGCGGTGGGGCTACGGATACGCAGTATTTT. As protein: CASSGGATDTQYF.

The V gene is TRBV11-1, the J gene TRBJ2-5; D is possibly TRBD2 (6 bases). CDR1 SGHAT and CDR2 FQDESV come from the germline V gene (reference sequence). CDR3 length: 13 residues. Trimming cost V 8 bases and J 3 bases, with 13 bases left between them. DNA of the CDR3: TGTGCCAGCCGCCCCCGGGGGAAAGAGACCCAGTACTTC. It codes for CASRPRGKETQYF.

J is TRBJ2-7 and V is TRBV7-9; 9 bases fit TRBD1. The J segment lost 5 bases and the V segment lost 4 bases, leaving 6 bases of the junction unmatched. The CDR3 sequence is 14 residues long. The germline V gene encodes CDR1 SEHNR and CDR2 FQNEAQ (reference sequence). As DNA, the CDR3 is TGTGCCAGCAGCTCGGCGGGACAGGGTAACGAGCAGTACTTC. It is translated as CASSSAGQGNEQYF.

The chain has TRBV27 and TRBJ2-3; 10 nucleotides align to TRBD1. V gave up 11 bases and J gave up 5 bases; unmatched junction bases: 16. The germline CDR1 and CDR2 sequences are MNHEY and SMNVEV (reference sequence). The CDR3 has 16 amino acids. The CDR3 protein is CAASTLGDRGVDTQYF. Written as DNA, the CDR3 is TGTGCCGCTTCGACGTTGGGGGACAGGGGTGTAGATACGCAGTATTTT.

The genes are TRBV7-9 and TRBJ1-1; no reliable D call. Germline V gene data show CDR1 as SEHNR and CDR2 as FQNEAQ (reference sequence). V was trimmed by 5 bases and J by 9 bases, leaving 13 bases between them. The CDR3 spans 12 residues. The chain's CDR3 is CASSAQVGQAFF. CDR3 DNA: TGTGCCAGCAGCGCGCAGGTGGGCCAAGCTTTCTTT.

In its sample, this clone was seen once. V is TRBV7-2 and J is TRBJ2-1; TRBD1 agrees at 12 bases. Germline V gives CDR1 SGHTA, CDR2 FQGNSA. Trimming cost V 5 bases and J 10 bases; bases outside gene matches: 6. The CDR3 runs 14 residues. The CDR3 DNA is TGTGCCAGCAGCGCGGGACAGGGGGCTTTGGAGCAGTTCTTC. Protein product: CASSAGQGALEQFF.

Concerning this clone: The same CDR3 is also encoded by other DNA sequences in this sample. The chain combines TRBV9 with TRBJ1-3; D is perhaps TRBD1 (5 bases). The length of the CDR3 is 15 residues. Germline V CDR1 and CDR2: SGDLS, YYNGEE. The V and J ends lost 0 bases and 0 bases respectively, with 7 bases between them. The CDR3 nucleotides read TGTGCCAGCAGCGTAGCAGGGAGCTCTGGAAACACCATATATTTT. Translated, it gives CASSVAGSSGNTIYF.

This chain links TRBV5-8 with TRBJ1-5; D gene uncertain. The CDR3 contains 14 residues. V lost 2 bases and J lost 0, with 6 bases in between. Germline loops: CDR1 SGHTS, CDR2 YDEGEE. The DNA of the CDR3 is TGTGCCAGCAGCTTCCGTTCTAGCAATCAGCCCCAGCATTTT. Its translation: CASSFRSSNQPQHF.

The genes are TRBV9 and TRBJ2-1; D is unresolved. The CDR3 consists of 12 residues. The germline V and J ends were trimmed by 4 bases and 6 bases, with 8 bases remaining between them. Germline CDR1 and CDR2: SGDLS and YYNGEE. The CDR3 sequence is CASSLSSNEQFF. Here the CDR3 DNA reads TGTGCCAGCAGCCTTAGCAGCAATGAGCAGTTCTTC.

J is TRBJ2-5 and V is TRBV7-6; 9 nucleotides match TRBD1. The junction had 5 bases not matched to a gene; V was cut back by 1 base and J by 5 bases. This CDR3 has 15 residues. Germline CDR1 SGHVS, CDR2 FNYEAQ. CDR3 amino acids: CASSLVTGGRETQYF. The CDR3 DNA is TGTGCCAGCAGCTTAGTTACAGGGGGCAGGGAGACCCAGTACTTC.

The chain joins TRBV7-9 to TRBJ2-7; maybe TRBD1 (6 bases). Germline values: CDR1 SEHNR, CDR2 FQNEAQ (reference sequence). The V end was cut by 7 bases, the J end by 0 bases, with 10 bases between. The CDR3 covers 13 residues. CDR3 in DNA: TGTGCCAGCACGGACAGACCCTCCTACGAGCAGTACTTC. Translating it yields CASTDRPSYEQYF.

As for this clone: Sequence at one end of the junction differs from germline and may be a read error. This chain connects TRBV27 to TRBJ2-4; a weak D match, TRBD2 (5 bases). Germline V gene lookup returns CDR1 MNHEY and CDR2 SMNVEV (reference sequence). There are 15 residues in the CDR3. CDR3 loop: CASSPGRVPNNIQYF. Written as DNA, the CDR3 is TGTGCCAGCAGTCCCGGGCGGGTCCCCAATAACATTCAGTACTTC.

This clone was seen just once. The chain carries TRBV2 and TRBJ2-7, with TRBD1 identical over 8 bases. The junction had 5 bases not matched to a gene; V was cut back by 2 bases and J by 2 bases. Germline values: CDR1 SNHLY, CDR2 FYNNEI. This CDR3 spans 15 amino acids. The CDR3 sequence: CASSEWQGAPYEQYF. CDR3 DNA: TGTGCCAGCAGTGAATGGCAGGGGGCCCCCTACGAGCAGTACTTC.

Of note for this clone: The sample has other DNA sequences that encode this CDR3 too. The chain combines TRBV7-9 with TRBJ2-5; 10 nucleotides line up with TRBD1. The CDR3 covers 14 residues. The germline V gene encodes CDR1 SEHNR and CDR2 FQNEAQ (reference sequence). The V and J ends lost 3 bases and 5 bases, in that order; junction bases with no gene match: 3. The CDR3 DNA reads as TGTGCCAGCAGCTTGGGACAGGGGTGGGAGACCCAGTACTTC. Protein sequence: CASSLGQGWETQYF.

The J gene is TRBJ1-2, the V gene TRBV21-1; the table calls TRBD1, which could not be checked here. TRBV21-1 is tagged as a pseudogene. The CDR3 length is 15 residues. The CDR3 DNA reads TGTGCCAGCAGCAAAAACACCATACAGCCCCTTGGCTACACCTTC. It encodes CASSKNTIQPLGYTF.

With respect to this clone: This sample also contains other DNA sequences that code for the same CDR3. The rearrangement uses TRBV7-2 and TRBJ2-7, with a weak D call TRBD2 (6 bases). Germline lookup yields CDR1 SGHTA and CDR2 FQGNSA. With 5 bases removed from V and 3 bases from J, the gap between germline ends came to 14 bases. There are 14 residues in the CDR3. The CDR3 protein is CASSARDGSYEQYF. In DNA, the CDR3 is TGTGCCAGCAGCGCTAGGGACGGGAGCTACGAGCAGTACTTC.

The chain joins TRBV28 to TRBJ2-7; 9 bases line up with TRBD1. CDR1 MDHEN and CDR2 SYDVKM come from the germline V gene. With V trimmed by 8 bases and J by 4 bases, 9 bases remained unmatched. The CDR3 runs 14 residues. CDR3 DNA: TGTGCCAGCGGAGGGACAGGGCTCGTATACGAGCAGTACTTC. Residues: CASGGTGLVYEQYF. Complete variable domain (other parts from reference TRBV28 and TRBJ2-7): DVKVTQSSRYLVKRTGEKVFLECVQDMDHENMFWYRQDPGLGLRLIYFSYDVKMKEKGDIPEGYSVSREKKERFSLILESASTNQTSMYLCASGGTGLVYEQYFGPGTRLTVT.

The chain joins TRBV15 to TRBJ2-7; either TRBD1 or TRBD2 may supply D (5 bases each). The length of the CDR3 is 15 residues. Germline V gives CDR1 LNHNV, CDR2 YYDKDF (reference sequence). The V gene lost 4 bases and the J gene lost 1 base, with 14 bases spanning the gap. CDR3 DNA: TGTGCCACCAGCACAGACGGGGCCTCATCCTACGAGCAGTACTTC. Protein product: CATSTDGASSYEQYF.

The chain combines TRBV9 with TRBJ1-6; 8 bases match TRBD1. This CDR3 comprises 17 residues. From germline, CDR1 is SGDLS and CDR2 YYNGEE. V lost 0 bases and J lost 4; bases outside the gene matches: 6. In DNA form, the CDR3 reads TGTGCCAGCAGCGTAGGAGCGACAGGGGCGTATAATTCACCCCTCCACTTT. This encodes CASSVGATGAYNSPLHF.

The genes are TRBV28 and TRBJ1-5; tentative D call: TRBD1 (6 bases). Germline CDR1 and CDR2: MDHEN and SYDVKM. V lost 5 bases to trimming and J lost 0 bases, with 17 bases between them. This CDR3 contains 17 residues. DNA of the CDR3: TGTGCCAGCAGTCCCGAGGGGGGGGGCGATAGCAATCAGCCCCAGCATTTT. Protein product: CASSPEGGGDSNQPQHF.

The chain joins TRBV5-6 to TRBJ1-5; possible D gene TRBD1, 6 bases. V was trimmed by 0 bases and J by 1 base, leaving 11 bases between them. The CDR3 consists of 16 residues. Germline V gives CDR1 SGHDT, CDR2 YYEEEE. CDR3 DNA sequence: TGTGCCAGCAGCTTGGGGGGGCTTGGCAGCAATCAGCCCCAGCATTTT. Protein sequence: CASSLGGLGSNQPQHF.

V and J are TRBV27 and TRBJ1-1; tentatively, D is TRBD1 (6 bases). The CDR3 is 16 amino acids. The germline V gene encodes CDR1 MNHEY and CDR2 SMNVEV (reference sequence). Trimming stripped 2 bases from V and 1 base from J, with 14 bases between. The CDR3 protein is CASSLARGATNTEAFF. The CDR3 nucleotides are TGTGCCAGCAGTTTAGCGCGGGGGGCCACGAACACTGAAGCTTTCTTT.

The rearrangement links TRBV27 to TRBJ2-7; perhaps D is TRBD1 or TRBD2 (5 bases each). The CDR3 length is 15 residues. V lost 5 bases and J lost 2, with 16 bases in between. Germline-derived CDR1 and CDR2 are MNHEY and SMNVEV (reference sequence). The CDR3 loop reads CASSLRDRDPYEQYF. In DNA, the CDR3 is TGTGCCAGCAGTCTCAGGGACCGCGATCCCTACGAGCAGTACTTC.

A remark on this clone: The same CDR3 also results from other DNA sequences found in this sample. The chain combines TRBV27 with TRBJ2-7, with unresolved D. Between the trimmed V and J ends, which lost 3 bases and 0 bases, there was a span of 6 bases. This CDR3 has 13 amino acids. Germline lookup yields CDR1 MNHEY and CDR2 SMNVEV (reference sequence). The CDR3 here is CASSFLSSYEQYF. CDR3 nucleotides: TGTGCCAGCAGTTTTTTATCCTCCTACGAGCAGTACTTC.

V usage is TRBV11-2 and J usage is TRBJ2-1, with D unresolved. Trimming shortened V by 6 bases and J by 8 bases, and 11 bases separated the two germline ends. The CDR3 consists of 12 residues. The germline V gene encodes CDR1 SGHAT and CDR2 FQNNGV. In DNA, the CDR3 is TGTGCCAGCAGAGAAAGCGCCCATGAGCAGTTCTTC. Translated: CASRESAHEQFF.

Notes on this clone: At the DNA level, this CDR3 is encoded by other sequences in the same sample as well. The chain combines TRBV27 with TRBJ2-7; D may correspond to TRBD1 or TRBD2 (5 bases each). V lost 0 bases to trimming and J lost 2 bases, with 14 bases between them. Germline assignment: CDR1 MNHEY and CDR2 SMNVEV (reference sequence). This CDR3 region has 16 residues. CDR3 nucleotides: TGTGCCAGCAGTTTATCCGCCGGGACGGTAACCTACGAGCAGTACTTC. Protein sequence: CASSLSAGTVTYEQYF.

This sequence joins TRBV15 and TRBJ1-1; 8 positions agree with TRBD1. The CDR3 length is 11 residues. The V segment lost 11 bases and the J segment 5 bases; nucleotides outside the gene matches: 4. Per germline, CDR1 LNHNV and CDR2 YYDKDF (reference sequence). In DNA form, the CDR3 reads TGTGCCTCACAGGGGGGGACTGAAGCTTTCTTT. Translating it yields CASQGGTEAFF. Looking up the rest from reference TRBV15 and TRBJ1-1 gives the full variable domain: DAMVIQNPRYQVTQFGKPVTLSCSQTLNHNVMYWYQQKSSQAPKLLFHYYDKDFNNEADTPDNFQSRRPNTSFCFLDIRSPGLGDTAMYLCASQGGTEAFFGQGTRLTVV.

Points on this clone: Distinct nucleotide sequences in the sample also encode this CDR3. The chain is built from TRBV29-1 and TRBJ2-2; the D gene is possibly TRBD1 (5 bases). The CDR3 contains 13 residues. The V and J ends lost 6 bases and 0 bases respectively, with 8 bases between them. CDR1 and CDR2 (germline): SQVTM, ANQGSEA. In DNA, the CDR3 is TGCAGCGTCAGGGTCGCGAACACCGGGGAGCTGTTTTTT. This translates into CSVRVANTGELFF.